Listed below are T cell receptor beta chains from one sample, sequenced in a study of blood T cell repertoires in COVID-19. The data were produced by immunoSEQ multiplex PCR, yet TCRdb's version contains in-frame clones alone and is incomplete. The sample holds about 120,000 clones, about 83% seen once. Sequenced: peripheral blood. The receptors were sampled from a woman aged 50 to 60 with acute or convalescent COVID-19. Both conserved end residues are part of each CDR3. D genes are given only for firm matches. Part of the rows lack a size; the others show once, few, many or a class for expanded clones.

cdr3_nt | cdr3_aa | d_call | j_call | clone_size | v_call
TGTGCCAGCAGCGTCACAGGAGTGAGGTCCTACAATGAGCAGTTCTTC | CASSVTGVRSYNEQFF | NA | TRBJ2-1 | NA | TRBV9
TGTGCCAGCAGCCCCCGTGGGACTAGCGGATTCCAAGAGACCCAGTACTTC | CASSPRGTSGFQETQYF | TRBD2 | TRBJ2-5 | NA | TRBV4-2
TGCGCCAGCAGCCAAGGGGACAAGAACACCGGGGAGCTGTTTTTT | CASSQGDKNTGELFF | NA | TRBJ2-2 | NA | TRBV4-3
TGTGCCTGGAGGGCAGGGGGCGTAGGGGAGACCCAGTACTTC | CAWRAGGVGETQYF | TRBD1 | TRBJ2-5 | NA | TRBV30
TGTGCCAGCAGCCAAACCGGGACAGGGGGCTGGAATGAGCAGTTCTTC | CASSQTGTGGWNEQFF | TRBD1 | TRBJ2-1 | NA | TRBV4-2
TGTGCCAGCAGCCCCTCTATGGGCCCCTCCTACGAGCAGTACTTC | CASSPSMGPSYEQYF | NA | TRBJ2-7 | NA | TRBV7-9
TGCGCCAGCAGCTTCGCAGACAGGGTATACAATGAGCAGTTCTTC | CASSFADRVYNEQFF | TRBD1 | TRBJ2-1 | NA | TRBV5-1
TGCGCCAGCAGTCGGGACAGGGGTGTCCCCGGGGAGCTGTTTTTT | CASSRDRGVPGELFF | TRBD1 | TRBJ2-2 | NA | TRBV10-1
TGTGCCAGTAGTATATTGACCCGTAGCAACGAAAAACTGTTTTTT | CASSILTRSNEKLFF | NA | TRBJ1-4 | NA | TRBV19
TGTGCCAGCAGGCAGCAGGTAGGGAGTGAGAACAATGAGCAGTTCTTC | CASRQQVGSENNEQFF | NA | TRBJ2-1 | once | TRBV27
TGTGCCTGGAGTCGGTCAGGGAATCAGCCCCAGCATTTT | CAWSRSGNQPQHF | NA | TRBJ1-5 | NA | TRBV30
TGTGCCAGCAGCTTCCTGGAGCTGTTTTTT | CASSFLELFF | NA | TRBJ2-2 | NA | TRBV7-9
TGCGCCAGCAGCTTGGGTCGAACAGTCGCCGAGCAGTACTTC | CASSLGRTVAEQYF | NA | TRBJ2-7 | NA | TRBV5-1
TGTGCCTGGAGTCAAGATACGCAGTATTTT | CAWSQDTQYF | NA | TRBJ2-3 | NA | TRBV30
TGTGCCAGCAGCATCGGGGGGGCCGAAGATACGCAGTATTTT | CASSIGGAEDTQYF | TRBD2 | TRBJ2-3 | NA | TRBV11-2
TGTGCCAGTAGTCCCGGACAGGGAGGCTATGGCTACACCTTC | CASSPGQGGYGYTF | TRBD1 | TRBJ1-2 | NA | TRBV19
TGTGCCAGCAGTTACTCGATCGCTACTCACTATGGCTACACCTTC | CASSYSIATHYGYTF | NA | TRBJ1-2 | once | TRBV6-5
TGTGCCAGCATCTTAGGGGGCGCTGGAGGCTACACCTTC | CASILGGAGGYTF | TRBD1 | TRBJ1-2 | NA | TRBV12-3/TRBV12-4
TGTGCCAGCAGCTTATGGGGGCTGGGGGCAGGCGAGCAGTACTTC | CASSLWGLGAGEQYF | NA | TRBJ2-7 | once | TRBV7-3
TGCGCCAGCAGCGTAGCGGGAGCCAAGGATACGCAGTATTTT | CASSVAGAKDTQYF | TRBD2 | TRBJ2-3 | NA | TRBV10-2
TGCAGCGTTGCGGGGCGGGGGAGGAGAACTGAAGCTTTCTTT | CSVAGRGRRTEAFF | NA | TRBJ1-1 | NA | TRBV29-1
TGTGCCAGCACGCAGGGCTCATTGAACACTGAAGCTTTCTTT | CASTQGSLNTEAFF | NA | TRBJ1-1 | NA | TRBV6-6
TGTGCCAGCAGCCCCGGACAGATCTATGGCTACACCTTC | CASSPGQIYGYTF | NA | TRBJ1-2 | NA | TRBV2
TGTGCCAGCAGGACAGGGACCTACGAGCAGTACTTC | CASRTGTYEQYF | TRBD1 | TRBJ2-7 | NA | TRBV18
TGTGCCAGTAGAATCACAGGGGCAGGTGAGCAGTTCTTC | CASRITGAGEQFF | TRBD1 | TRBJ2-1 | NA | TRBV19
TGTGCCAGTAGTTTGGGAGGGAAGATGATCTATGGCTACACCTTC | CASSLGGKMIYGYTF | NA | TRBJ1-2 | NA | TRBV19
TGTGCCAGCAGCTTGCCGGCGCCAGGATCACCCCTCCACTTT | CASSLPAPGSPLHF | NA | TRBJ1-6 | NA | TRBV7-9
TGTGCCAGCAGCTTGGTTGAGAACAATGAGCAGTTCTTC | CASSLVENNEQFF | NA | TRBJ2-1 | NA | TRBV5-4
TGTGCCAGCAGCCGGGGGTATTCACCCCTCCACTTT | CASSRGYSPLHF | NA | TRBJ1-6 | NA | TRBV13
TGTGCCACCAGCAGAGACAGGGCTTTCCACTCTGGAAACACCATATATTTT | CATSRDRAFHSGNTIYF | NA | TRBJ1-3 | NA | TRBV15
TGTACCAGCAGCCTTCTGCTCGGGACAGGGGGCATCGAGCAGTACTTC | CTSSLLLGTGGIEQYF | TRBD1 | TRBJ2-7 | NA | TRBV5-5
TGTGCCAGCAGCTTGATCCAGGGGGCGGATGGCTACACCTTC | CASSLIQGADGYTF | TRBD1 | TRBJ1-2 | NA | TRBV5-6
TGTGCCAGCAGCTTAGGGGGACAGGGGTCAGATACGCAGTATTTT | CASSLGGQGSDTQYF | TRBD1 | TRBJ2-3 | NA | TRBV7-2
TGTGCCAGCAGCCCAGTTGGACAGACTAATGAAAAACTGTTTTTT | CASSPVGQTNEKLFF | NA | TRBJ1-4 | NA | TRBV5-5
TGTGCCAGCAGTCGTAGCGGGGGGCACCAAGAGACCCAGTACTTC | CASSRSGGHQETQYF | TRBD2 | TRBJ2-5 | NA | TRBV9
TGTGCCAGCAGCTTGACGGAATGGACAGGTAGAGGCTACACCTTC | CASSLTEWTGRGYTF | TRBD1 | TRBJ1-2 | NA | TRBV5-6
TGTGCCAGCAGGAGCGGGAGGGCCTACGAGCAGTACTTC | CASRSGRAYEQYF | TRBD2 | TRBJ2-7 | few | TRBV7-2
TGTGCCAGTGCAGGCCGCACTGAAGCTTTCTTT | CASAGRTEAFF | NA | TRBJ1-1 | NA | TRBV19
TGTGCCAGTAGTATTGACAGGGGTCGTAGAGGCTACACCTTC | CASSIDRGRRGYTF | TRBD1 | TRBJ1-2 | NA | TRBV19
TGTGCCAGCTCCATAGAAGGCGGGAGAAATGAAAAACTGTTTTTT | CASSIEGGRNEKLFF | NA | TRBJ1-4 | NA | TRBV18
TGTGCCACCAGTGATTTAGCGGGAACAGATACGCAGTATTTT | CATSDLAGTDTQYF | TRBD2 | TRBJ2-3 | NA | TRBV24-1